This T cell receptor beta chain was captured by sequencing in a study of OX40 agonist ivuxolimab in advanced cancers. Across the whole study: A partial response was reached by three patients: one with hepatocellular carcinoma and two with cutaneous melanoma. Study results and caveats: In the expanded peripheral T cells, antigen specificity was never determined.

In the case of this clone: Its target is not known.

The junction had 9 bases not matched to a gene; V was cut back by 4 bases and J by 9 bases. The germline V gene has CDR1 GTSNPN and CDR2 SVGIG (reference sequence). The CDR3 consists of 15 residues. On cycle 4 day 1 and cycle 7 day 1, as well as at baseline, blood was sampled. Clones were sequenced by immunoSEQ multiplex PCR, and TCRdb holds only the in-frame ones, with some missing. The data show about 67,000 clones, roughly 84% seen once. The sequence derives from an adult with an advanced solid tumor such as melanoma, head and neck, liver or kidney cancer. The chain couples TRBV30 to TRBJ2-3, with 14 bases lining up with TRBD2. The material was CD4+ or CD8+ T cells sorted from blood, obtained in a trial of the OX40 agonist ivuxolimab. The chain's CDR3 is CAWNLGLAGVDTQYF. The CDR3 DNA sequence: TGTGCCTGGAATCTGGGACTAGCGGGAGTCGACACGCAGTATTTT.